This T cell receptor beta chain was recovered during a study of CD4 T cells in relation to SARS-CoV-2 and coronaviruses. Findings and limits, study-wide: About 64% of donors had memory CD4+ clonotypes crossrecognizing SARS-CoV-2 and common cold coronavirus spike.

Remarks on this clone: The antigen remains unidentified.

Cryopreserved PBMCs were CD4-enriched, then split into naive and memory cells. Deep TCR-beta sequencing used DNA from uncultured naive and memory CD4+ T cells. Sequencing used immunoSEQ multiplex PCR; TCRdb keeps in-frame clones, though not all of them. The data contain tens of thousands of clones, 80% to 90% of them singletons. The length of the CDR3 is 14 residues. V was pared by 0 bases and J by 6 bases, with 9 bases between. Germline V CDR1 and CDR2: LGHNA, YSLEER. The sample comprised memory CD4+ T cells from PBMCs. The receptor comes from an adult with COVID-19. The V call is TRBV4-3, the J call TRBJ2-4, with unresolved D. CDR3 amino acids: CASSQDRYRNIQYF. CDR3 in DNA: TGCGCCAGCAGCCAAGATCGCTACAGAAACATTCAGTACTTC.